This T cell receptor beta chain emerged from a study of graft-versus-host responses after intestinal transplantation. Study summary: Recipients across the board were started on anti-thymocyte globulin induction, then kept on tacrolimus and steroids for two to four years. The study, taken as a whole, reports: Allografts from individuals with graft-donor T cell macrochimerism displayed high graft-versus-host to host-versus-graft clonal ratios. There were GvH clones found in recipient marrow, and some of them appeared first in ileum or blood. Researchers found peak circulating GvH clone levels linked to early post-transplant HvG declines.

Sequencing used immunoSEQ multiplex PCR; TCRdb keeps in-frame clones, though not all of them. The sample contains about 90,000 clones, approximately 95% of which appear only once. V lost 5 bases and J lost 7; bases outside the gene matches: 9. This CDR3 contains 16 residues. Per the germline V gene, CDR1 is SEHNR and CDR2 is FQNEAQ (reference sequence). As to this clone: Its antigen is undetermined. Other DNA sequences in this specimen translate into the identical CDR3.

The clonotype was recovered from a human donor who was the organ donor for an intestinal transplant. Specimen: unstimulated CD8+ T cells sorted from spleen or lymph node cells, collected before transplant. The V gene is TRBV7-9, the J gene TRBJ2-1; TRBD2 aligns across 12 bases. The CDR3 sequence is CASSPRLAGVQNEQFF. CDR3 nucleotide sequence: TGTGCCAGCAGCCCGCGACTAGCGGGAGTACAAAATGAGCAGTTCTTC.